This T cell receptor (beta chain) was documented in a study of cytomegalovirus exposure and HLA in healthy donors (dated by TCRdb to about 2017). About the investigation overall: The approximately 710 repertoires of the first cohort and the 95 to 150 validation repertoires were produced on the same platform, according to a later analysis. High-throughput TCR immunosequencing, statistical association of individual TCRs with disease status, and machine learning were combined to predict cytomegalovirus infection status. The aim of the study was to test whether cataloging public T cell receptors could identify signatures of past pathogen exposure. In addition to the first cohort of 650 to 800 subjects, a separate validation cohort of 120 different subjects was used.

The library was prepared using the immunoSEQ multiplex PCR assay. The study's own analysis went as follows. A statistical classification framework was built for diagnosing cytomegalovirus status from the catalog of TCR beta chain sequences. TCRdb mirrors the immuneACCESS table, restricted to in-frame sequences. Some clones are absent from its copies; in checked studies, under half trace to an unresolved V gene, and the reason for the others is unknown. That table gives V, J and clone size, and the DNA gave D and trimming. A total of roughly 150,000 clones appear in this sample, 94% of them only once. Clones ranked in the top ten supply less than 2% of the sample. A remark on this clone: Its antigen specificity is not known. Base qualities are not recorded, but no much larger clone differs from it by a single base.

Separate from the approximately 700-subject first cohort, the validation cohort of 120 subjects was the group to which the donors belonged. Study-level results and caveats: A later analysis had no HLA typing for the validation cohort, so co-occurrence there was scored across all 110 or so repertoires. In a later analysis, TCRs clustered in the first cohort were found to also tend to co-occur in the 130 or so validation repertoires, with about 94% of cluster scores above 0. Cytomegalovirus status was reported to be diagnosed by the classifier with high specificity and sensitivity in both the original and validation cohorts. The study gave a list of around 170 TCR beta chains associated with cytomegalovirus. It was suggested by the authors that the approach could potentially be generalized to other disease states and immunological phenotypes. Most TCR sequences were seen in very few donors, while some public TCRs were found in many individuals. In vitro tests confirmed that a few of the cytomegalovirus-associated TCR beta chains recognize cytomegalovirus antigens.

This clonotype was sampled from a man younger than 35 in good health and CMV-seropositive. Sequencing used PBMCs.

The CDR3 has the sequence CASSHRGNTEAFF. The DNA sequence is TGTGCCAGCAGTCACAGGGGCAACACTGAAGCTTTCTTT. This chain joins TRBV28 to TRBJ1-1; 7 bases in between match TRBD1. Inclusive of the bounding cysteine and phenylalanine, the CDR3 is 13 residues long. The read is trimmed to its CDR3 DNA, 39 bases read in frame from base 1. V lost 5 bases and J lost 2 bases, and the count of bases not matched to a germline gene is 2. CDR1 and CDR2 were assigned from the germline V gene as MDHEN and SYDVKM.